The clone carrying this T cell receptor beta chain was detected ten times or more. A second PCR of roughly 6 to 12 cycles used a sample-barcoded 5' primer and a J-beta primer mix. Using its own MiXCR run on the 5' RACE reads, TCRdb lists one record per CDR3 protein. The data contain 1.5 million to 2 million distinct CDR3 sequences, roughly 52% of them singletons. This sample is part of a study of blood T cells in healthy people across ages. The donors, all healthy, were Caucasians living in Russia, aged roughly 6 to 100. The V gene lost 8 bases and the J gene lost 0 bases, with 11 bases spanning the gap. Germline V CDR1 and CDR2: SQVTM, ANQGSEA. This CDR3 contains 13 residues.

This chain joins TRBV29-1 and TRBJ2-1; maybe TRBD2 (5 bases). This clonotype originated in a woman in her forties in good health. Specimen: blood. CDR3 in DNA: TGCAGCCTCACCGGAGGCTCCTACAATGAGCAGTTCTTC. Its translation is CSLTGGSYNEQFF.